This TCR beta chain was documented in a study of PD-1 blockade in classical Hodgkin lymphoma. This CDR3 contains 14 residues. V lost 5 bases and J lost 6, with 16 bases in between. Per germline, CDR1 LNHDA and CDR2 SQIVND (reference sequence). The assay was immunoSEQ multiplex PCR, and TCRdb's table has in-frame clones only and misses some. The repertoire consists of 20,000 to 25,000 clones, with around 80% occurring once and the leading ten covering about 3.1%. Time point reported: cycle 4 day 1 (C4D1), after less than seven weeks of nivolumab. Every patient had relapsed following autologous stem cell transplantation, and cohorts differed in brentuximab vedotin exposure. The study purified CD4+ T cells from thawed PBMCs using magnetic negative selection.

This material consisted of CD4+ T cells from blood, taken before the fourth cycle of nivolumab. The source of this sequence is a human donor with classical Hodgkin lymphoma. This chain connects TRBV19 to TRBJ1-1; D is perhaps TRBD1 (5 bases). The CDR3 DNA reads as TGTGCCAGTAGTTATCCCTTTGGGGCCGCTGAAGCTTTCTTT. Protein sequence: CASSYPFGAAEAFF.